The 21 T cell receptor beta chains below were found in one sample sequenced in a study of OX40 agonist ivuxolimab in advanced cancers. Profiling relied on immunoSEQ multiplex PCR, and the TCRdb table lists in-frame clones only, not all of them. The sample records more than 60,000 clones, around 87% being singletons. Sequenced material: CD4+ or CD8+ T cells sorted from blood, taken in a trial of the OX40 agonist ivuxolimab. The origin of the receptors is an adult with an advanced solid tumor such as melanoma, head and neck, liver or kidney cancer.

This chain uses TRBV5-5 with TRBJ2-1; 9 positions agree with TRBD1. Germline V CDR1 and CDR2: SGHKS, YYEKEE (reference sequence). V dropped 5 bases and J dropped 4; count of bases not matched to a gene: 10. The CDR3 is 16 amino acids. For the CDR3, the DNA is TGTGCCAGCAGGCGCACGCTGGGGACAGGGTACAATGAGCAGTTCTTC. It specifies CASRRTLGTGYNEQFF.

The chain carries TRBV5-4 and TRBJ2-3; D not resolved. Between the trimmed V and J ends, which lost 0 bases and 2 bases, there was a span of 10 bases. Germline loops: CDR1 SGHNT, CDR2 YYREEE (reference sequence). CDR3 length equals 15 residues. The CDR3 spells CASSLGSQDTDTQYF. The CDR3 DNA reads as TGTGCCAGCAGCTTGGGGTCGCAGGACACAGATACGCAGTATTTT.

The chain combines TRBV5-8 with TRBJ2-6; D is tentatively TRBD1 or TRBD2 (6 bases each). The CDR3 sequence is 18 residues long. Germline V lookup: CDR1 SGHTS, CDR2 YDEGEE. Trimming removed 3 bases from V and 0 bases from J, with 16 bases in between. Written as DNA, the CDR3 is TGTGCCAGCAGCTGGGGGGCCTACTTAGGCTCTGGGGCCAACGTCCTGACTTTC. Its protein product is CASSWGAYLGSGANVLTF.

The J gene is TRBJ1-5, the V gene TRBV19, with D perhaps matching TRBD1 (5 bases). CDR3 length: 13 amino acids. Per the germline V gene, CDR1 is LNHDA and CDR2 is SQIVND (reference sequence). V was cut by 5 bases and J by 3 bases, with 8 bases left in between. The chain's CDR3 is CASSSTDNQPQHF. The CDR3 bases are TGTGCCAGTAGTTCGACAGACAATCAGCCCCAGCATTTT.

The chain combines TRBV11-3 with TRBJ2-1; unclear D gene. V dropped 1 base and J dropped 7 bases, with 5 bases sitting between them. Germline V gene data show CDR1 as SGHNT and CDR2 as YENEEA. The CDR3 sequence is 12 residues long. The chain's CDR3 is CASSLVGNEQFF. CDR3 nucleotide sequence: TGTGCCAGCAGCTTAGTGGGTAATGAGCAGTTCTTC.

The V and J genes are TRBV15 and TRBJ2-3; D call uncertain. This CDR3 spans 15 amino acids. In germline, CDR1 is LNHNV, CDR2 YYDKDF (reference sequence). Trimming shortened V by 0 bases and J by 3 bases, and 10 bases separated the two germline ends. The CDR3: CATSRDQPETDTQYF. The CDR3, as DNA: TGTGCCACCAGCAGAGATCAGCCAGAGACAGATACGCAGTATTTT.

The CDR3 DNA is TGTGCCAGTAGTACCCCGGGACGGTATACGGCTAACTATGGCTACACCTTC. This gives the protein CASSTPGRYTANYGYTF. The rearrangement uses TRBV19 and TRBJ1-2, with D maybe TRBD1 (5 bases). The V end lost 4 bases, the J end lost 0 bases, and 18 bases lay between the germline ends. Germline V gene sequence: CDR1 LNHDA, CDR2 SQIVND (reference sequence). The CDR3 runs 17 residues.

The rearrangement uses TRBV9 and TRBJ2-1; 12 bases agree with TRBD2. V dropped 0 bases and J dropped 7; count of bases not matched to a gene: 2. The germline CDR1 and CDR2 sequences are SGDLS and YYNGEE. This CDR3 is 15 amino acids long. DNA of the CDR3: TGTGCCAGCAGCGTAGGGACTAGCGGGGTGAATGAGCAGTTCTTC. It translates to CASSVGTSGVNEQFF.

V usage is TRBV27 and J usage is TRBJ2-1; D is ambiguous. V gave up 5 bases and J gave up 3 bases, with 14 bases separating them. The CDR3 totals 15 residues. CDR1 and CDR2 (germline): MNHEY, SMNVEV (reference sequence). The CDR3 is CASSNLVSFYNEQFF. The CDR3 nucleotides read TGTGCCAGCAGTAACCTAGTTAGTTTCTACAATGAGCAGTTCTTC.

This clone was detected only once. The chain joins TRBV27 to TRBJ1-2; 7 nucleotides agree with TRBD1. Germline CDR1 is MNHEY and CDR2 is SMNVEV (reference sequence). J was trimmed by 8 bases and V by 7 bases; bases with no gene match: 10. This CDR3 has 13 amino acids. This CDR3 reads CASTSAQGGGYTF. CDR3 bases: TGTGCCAGCACCTCCGCTCAGGGGGGCGGCTACACCTTC.

The V call is TRBV14, the J call TRBJ2-7, with D possibly matching TRBD1 (6 bases). Trimming pared 4 bases from V and 0 bases from J, leaving 13 bases between. The germline gives CDR1 SGHDN, CDR2 FVKESK. The CDR3 runs to 15 residues. CDR3 protein: CASSLITGPSYEQYF. CDR3 DNA sequence: TGTGCCAGCAGCCTCATCACAGGGCCCTCCTACGAGCAGTACTTC.

This chain joins TRBV7-3 and TRBJ2-1, with 10 bases aligning to TRBD1. This CDR3 is built from 14 residues. CDR1 and CDR2 from the germline V gene are SGHTA and FQGTGA. V gave up 2 bases and J gave up 6 bases; unmatched junction bases: 1. Here the CDR3 DNA reads TGTGCCAGCAGCTTAGGGACAGGGGTCAATGAGCAGTTCTTC. This sequence encodes CASSLGTGVNEQFF.

The V and J genes are TRBV5-5 and TRBJ2-6; no clear D gene. V was shortened by 2 bases and J by 1 base, with 7 bases between the two germline ends. CDR1 and CDR2 (germline): SGHKS, YYEKEE (reference sequence). The CDR3 extends over 15 amino acids. This CDR3 is CASSFVVSGANVLTF. CDR3 coding DNA: TGTGCCAGCAGCTTCGTGGTTTCTGGGGCCAACGTCCTGACTTTC. Using reference TRBV5-5 and TRBJ2-6 for the parts outside the CDR3, the full variable domain is DAGVTQSPTHLIKTRGQQVTLRCSPISGHKSVSWYQQVLGQGPQFIFQYYEKEERGRGNFPDRFSARQFPNYSSELNVNALLLGDSALYLCASSFVVSGANVLTFGAGSRLTVL.

The chain combines TRBV4-1 with TRBJ1-1; D unclear. Trimming took off 1 base at V and 1 base at J, with 10 bases between the two ends. Germline V gene sequence: CDR1 MGHRA, CDR2 YSYEKL. The CDR3 extends over 15 amino acids. The CDR3 region is CASSQVGKKNTEAFF. The CDR3 coding sequence is TGCGCCAGCAGCCAAGTGGGTAAGAAGAACACTGAAGCTTTCTTT.

The chain combines TRBV5-6 with TRBJ1-1; D gene unclear. CDR3 length: 15 amino acids. V was pared by 1 base and J by 0 bases, with 10 bases between. Germline V gene data show CDR1 as SGHDT and CDR2 as YYEEEE. The CDR3 region is CASSLYTGMNTEAFF. DNA for the CDR3: TGTGCCAGCAGCTTGTACACCGGAATGAACACTGAAGCTTTCTTT.

The chain employs TRBV7-9 and TRBJ1-6, with D hard to call. Germline CDR1 SEHNR, CDR2 FQNEAQ (reference sequence). V shed 7 bases and J shed 0 bases, with 10 bases lying between them. The CDR3 contains 15 residues. CDR3 bases: TGTGCCAGCACCCAAGCGAGCTCCTATAATTCACCCCTCCACTTT. Translated: CASTQASSYNSPLHF.

This rearrangement joins TRBV6-6 to TRBJ2-1, with 13 bases identical to TRBD2. Looked up from germline, CDR1 is MNHNY and CDR2 is SVGAGI (reference sequence). With V trimmed by 4 bases and J by 6 bases, 3 bases remained unmatched. The length of the CDR3 is 15 residues. The CDR3 sequence is CASSLTSGGGNEQFF. In DNA, the CDR3 is TGTGCCAGCAGTTTAACTAGCGGGGGGGGCAATGAGCAGTTCTTC.

In this sample, this clone turned up once. This rearrangement joins TRBV10-3 to TRBJ2-5; D remains unclear. The germline V gene has CDR1 ENHRY and CDR2 SYGVKD. V was cut by 5 bases and J by 1 base, with 11 bases left in between. The CDR3 consists of 14 residues. The CDR3 here is CAISPDSIQETQYF. Written as DNA, the CDR3 is TGTGCCATCAGTCCTGATTCGATCCAAGAGACCCAGTACTTC.

CDR3 DNA: TGCGCCAGCAGCCGGACAGGGGGAAACATTCAGTACTTC. Translation: CASSRTGGNIQYF. The chain joins TRBV4-1 to TRBJ2-4, with 10 bases that match TRBD1. The CDR3 extends over 13 amino acids. The germline V gene has CDR1 MGHRA and CDR2 YSYEKL. Trimming removed 4 bases from V and 6 bases from J; junction bases left unmatched: 0.

The V call is TRBV5-1, the J call TRBJ1-3, with D possibly matching TRBD1 (5 bases). V lost 2 bases, J lost 0 bases, and 9 bases lay in between. CDR3 size: 15 residues. CDR1 and CDR2 (germline): SGHRS, YFSETQ. Here the CDR3 reads CASSFDSYSGNTIYF. The CDR3 region has the DNA TGCGCCAGCAGCTTCGACAGCTACTCTGGAAACACCATATATTTT.

The genes are TRBV29-1 and TRBJ2-1; D possibly corresponds to TRBD2 (6 bases). V lost 6 bases and J lost 7, with 19 bases in between. The germline V gene encodes CDR1 SQVTM and CDR2 ANQGSEA. CDR3 length: 14 amino acids. CDR3 region: CSVEPAGPGNEQFF. The CDR3 DNA is TGCAGCGTCGAGCCCGCGGGACCGGGAAATGAGCAGTTCTTC.